These 2 T cell receptor beta chains were sequenced from one sample in a study of T cells after yellow fever vaccination. TCRdb used MiXCR to reprocess the 5' RACE reads, holding one entry per CDR3 protein. The sample yields 500,000 to 550,000 distinct CDR3 sequences, 21% seen once. The input for sequencing was PBMCs, taken approximately 22 days after the first yellow fever vaccination. All receptors come from a man between 18 and 35 years old who received the YFV17D yellow fever vaccine.

The chain recombines TRBV7-9 with TRBJ2-3, with D tentatively TRBD1 or TRBD2 (6 bases each). Looked up from germline, CDR1 is SEHNR and CDR2 is FQNEAQ (reference sequence). Deletions cut 7 bases from V and 3 bases from J, with 17 bases between. CDR3 length equals 15 residues. The CDR3 bases are TGTGCCAGCAAACCCTTACGGGGGCGGACAGATACGCAGTATTTT. Encoded protein: CASKPLRGRTDTQYF.

This clonotype was counted a few times. This rearrangement joins TRBV20-1 to TRBJ2-1; possible D gene TRBD2, 5 bases. Trimming left V 3 bases short and J 8 bases short, with 17 bases between. The CDR3 has 14 amino acids. CDR1 and CDR2 from the germline V gene are DFQATT and SNEGSKA (reference sequence). As DNA, the CDR3 is TGCAGTGCTAGGTGGGTAGCGTGGAGCGATGAGCAGTTCTTC. Amino acid sequence: CSARWVAWSDEQFF.